This T cell receptor beta chain was captured in a study of cytomegalovirus exposure and HLA in healthy donors. Whole-study results and caveats: With later analysis, a missense DCLRE1C variant became linked to TCR beta V- and J-gene trimming.

Both 60 Vbeta primers and 13 Jbeta primers went into the PCR. The protocol was immunoSEQ multiplex PCR, while the TCRdb copy is restricted to in-frame clones and leaves out a portion. The table records 110,000 to 150,000 clones, about 79% of them present only once. The CDR3 is 14 amino acids. CDR1 MNHNY and CDR2 SVGAGI come from the germline V gene (reference sequence). The V end was cut by 2 bases, the J end by 2 bases, with 9 bases between. This clone has just a few counts. Its antigen is currently unknown. The gene calls are TRBV6-6 and TRBJ1-1; possibly TRBD1 for D (5 bases). Sequenced input: PBMCs. The receptor's source is a man aged 40-49 years in good health and CMV-seropositive. CDR3 DNA sequence: TGTGCCAGCAGTTACAAAGGGGCCAACACTGAAGCTTTCTTT. It encodes CASSYKGANTEAFF.